This TCR beta chain was identified during a study of cytomegalovirus exposure and HLA in healthy donors. Whole-study findings and limits: Within an earlier analysis, most TCR beta V segments proved productive either about 87% or about 30% of the time.

On this clone: Its antigen is currently unknown.

Germline V CDR1 and CDR2: SGHVS, FQNEAQ. CDR3 size: 16 residues. V lost 1 base and J lost 5; bases outside the gene matches: 3. The PCR was carried out with 60 Vbeta primers and 13 Jbeta primers. The data were produced by immunoSEQ multiplex PCR, yet TCRdb's version contains in-frame clones alone and is incomplete. The sample includes a few hundred thousand clones, around three quarters of them seen just once. The origin of this receptor is a man aged 35 to 55 in good health and CMV-seronegative. The sample comprised PBMCs. V is TRBV7-8 and J is TRBJ2-2, with 11 bases that match TRBD1. The CDR3: CASSLGTGGWTGELFF. In DNA, the CDR3 is TGTGCCAGCAGCTTAGGGACAGGGGGCTGGACCGGGGAGCTGTTTTTT.